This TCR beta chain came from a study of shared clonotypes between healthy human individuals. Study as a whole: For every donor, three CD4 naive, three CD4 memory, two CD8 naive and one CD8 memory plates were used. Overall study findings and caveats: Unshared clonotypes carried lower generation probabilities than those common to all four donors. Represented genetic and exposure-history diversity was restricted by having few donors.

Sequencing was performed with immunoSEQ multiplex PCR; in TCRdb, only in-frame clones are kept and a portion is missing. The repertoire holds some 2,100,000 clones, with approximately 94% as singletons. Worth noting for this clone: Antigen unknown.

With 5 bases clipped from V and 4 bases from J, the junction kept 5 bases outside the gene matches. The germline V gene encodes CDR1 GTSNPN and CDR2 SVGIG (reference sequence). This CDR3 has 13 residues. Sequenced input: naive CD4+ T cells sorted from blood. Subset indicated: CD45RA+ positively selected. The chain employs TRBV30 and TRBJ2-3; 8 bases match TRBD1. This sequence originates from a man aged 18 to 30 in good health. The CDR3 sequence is CAWGQGPPDTQYF. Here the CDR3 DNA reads TGTGCCTGGGGACAGGGTCCTCCAGATACGCAGTATTTT.